Listed here is a single T cell receptor (beta chain). The antigen is undetermined. The data belong to a study of OX40 agonist ivuxolimab in advanced cancers. The overall study: Patients assigned to dose escalation were diagnosed with hepatocellular carcinoma, melanoma, renal cell or head and neck cancer. One patient with hepatocellular carcinoma and two with cutaneous melanoma, three in all, had partial responses.

Produced via immunoSEQ multiplex PCR; TCRdb's table is partial and in-frame only. The top ten clones hold 8% to 9.5% of a sample with tens of thousands of clones, 91% of them seen once. Points from the study as a whole: CD4+ and CD8+ blood T cells expanded clonally by week 6 at 0.1 to 3.0 mg/kg.

Germline-derived CDR1 and CDR2 are SGDLS and YYNGEE. V was shortened by 0 bases and J by 9 bases, with 10 bases between the two germline ends. The CDR3 runs to 14 residues. Sequences were derived from CD4+ or CD8+ T cells sorted from blood, sampled in a trial of the OX40 agonist ivuxolimab. The V gene is TRBV9, the J gene TRBJ1-6; the D gene is possibly TRBD1 (6 bases). The TCR comes from an adult with an advanced solid tumor such as melanoma, head and neck, liver or kidney cancer. Written as DNA, the CDR3 is TGTGCCAGCAGCGTAGGAGGGGGGGGTTCACCCCTCCACTTT. Its translation is CASSVGGGGSPLHF. Based on the CDR3 plus reference TRBV9 and TRBJ1-6, the full variable domain is DSGVTQTPKHLITATGQRVTLRCSPRSGDLSVYWYQQSLDQGLQFLIQYYNGEERAKGNILERFSAQQFPDLHSELNLSSLELGDSALYFCASSVGGGGSPLHFGNGTRLTVT.